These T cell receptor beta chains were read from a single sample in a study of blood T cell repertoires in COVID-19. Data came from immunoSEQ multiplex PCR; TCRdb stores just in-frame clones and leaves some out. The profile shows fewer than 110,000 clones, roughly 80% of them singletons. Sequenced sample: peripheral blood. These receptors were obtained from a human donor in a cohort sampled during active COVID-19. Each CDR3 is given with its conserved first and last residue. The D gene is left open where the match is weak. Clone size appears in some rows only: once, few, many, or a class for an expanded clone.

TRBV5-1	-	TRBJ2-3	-	CASSLGQVPTDTQYF	TGCGCCAGCAGCTTGGGGCAGGTCCCCACAGATACGCAGTATTTT
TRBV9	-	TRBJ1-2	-	CASSVGTNYGYTF	TGTGCCAGCAGCGTAGGGACAAATTATGGCTACACCTTC
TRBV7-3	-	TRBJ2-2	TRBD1	CASSPTPRTGAAGELFF	TGTGCCAGCAGCCCGACACCGAGGACAGGGGCGGCCGGGGAGCTGTTTTTT
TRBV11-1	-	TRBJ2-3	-	CASSLVAGGTQDTQYF	TGTGCCAGCAGCTTAGTGGCAGGGGGGACGCAGGATACGCAGTATTTT
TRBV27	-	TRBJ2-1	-	CASRIQHYNEQFF	TGTGCCAGCAGGATTCAACACTACAATGAGCAGTTCTTC
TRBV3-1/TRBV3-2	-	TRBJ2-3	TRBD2	CASSQEPGLAGRVRTDTQYF	TGTGCCAGCAGCCAAGAGCCGGGACTAGCGGGACGTGTTCGCACAGATACGCAGTATTTT
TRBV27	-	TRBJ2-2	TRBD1	CASSSGQGAISGELFF	TGTGCCAGCAGTTCCGGGCAGGGGGCTATCTCCGGGGAGCTGTTTTTT
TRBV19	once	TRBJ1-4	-	CASSGYGGAPTNEKLFF	TGTGCCAGTAGCGGTTACGGCGGGGCCCCAACTAATGAAAAACTGTTTTTT
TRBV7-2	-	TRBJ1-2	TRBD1	CASRPGTGGYGYTF	TGTGCCAGCAGACCCGGGACAGGGGGCTATGGCTACACCTTC
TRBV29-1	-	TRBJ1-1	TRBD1	CSVEGQGRYMNTEAFF	TGCAGCGTTGAGGGACAGGGACGCTACATGAACACTGAAGCTTTCTTT
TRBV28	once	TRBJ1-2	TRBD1	CASVGQDGYTF	TGTGCCAGCGTTGGACAGGACGGCTACACCTTC
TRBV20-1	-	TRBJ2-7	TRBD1	CSASDGQARVRYEQYF	TGCAGTGCTAGTGATGGACAGGCCCGAGTACGCTACGAACAGTACTTC
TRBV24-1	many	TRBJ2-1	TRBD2	CATSDLWREDNEQFF	TGTGCCACCAGTGATTTGTGGCGGGAGGACAATGAGCAGTTCTTC
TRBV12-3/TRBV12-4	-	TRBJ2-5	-	CASSWTERETQYF	TGTGCCAGCAGTTGGACAGAAAGGGAGACCCAGTACTTC
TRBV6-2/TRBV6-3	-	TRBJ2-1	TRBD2	CASSYSPSGSHNEQFF	TGTGCCAGCAGTTACTCCCCTAGCGGGAGCCACAATGAGCAGTTCTTC
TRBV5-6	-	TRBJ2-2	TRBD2	CASRPGLAGGTGELFF	TGTGCCAGCAGACCGGGACTAGCGGGGGGGACCGGGGAGCTGTTTTTT
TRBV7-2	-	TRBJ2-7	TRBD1	CASSPGTGSREQYF	TGTGCCAGCAGCCCTGGGACAGGGTCCAGGGAGCAGTACTTC
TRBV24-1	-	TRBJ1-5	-	CATSDGQPNQPQHF	TGTGCCACCAGTGATGGACAGCCCAATCAGCCCCAGCATTTT
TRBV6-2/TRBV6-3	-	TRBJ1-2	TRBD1	CASSPGQVYGYTF	TGTGCCAGCAGTCCCGGACAGGTCTATGGCTACACCTTC
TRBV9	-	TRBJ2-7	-	CASSPRGGTLVYEQYF	TGTGCCAGCAGCCCTCGAGGTGGGACTCTCGTTTACGAGCAGTACTTC
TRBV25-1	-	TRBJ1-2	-	CASSTPGVNYGYTF	TGTGCCAGCAGTACACCGGGAGTAAACTATGGCTACACCTTC
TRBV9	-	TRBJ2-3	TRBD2	CASSVDGRGTDTQYF	TGTGCCAGCAGCGTAGACGGGAGGGGCACAGATACGCAGTATTTT
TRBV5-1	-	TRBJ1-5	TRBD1	CASSLGTGMLQPQHF	TGCGCCAGCAGCTTGGGGACAGGGATGCTACAGCCCCAGCATTTT
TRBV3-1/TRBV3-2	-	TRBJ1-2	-	CASSQIANYGYTF	TGTGCCAGCAGCCAAATAGCTAACTATGGCTACACCTTC
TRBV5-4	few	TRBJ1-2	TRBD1	CASSLGTGGSRPYGYTF	TGTGCCAGCAGCTTGGGGACAGGGGGTTCCCGGCCCTATGGCTACACCTTC
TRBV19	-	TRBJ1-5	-	CASCSRGLSNQPQHF	TGTGCCAGTTGTAGCAGGGGATTATCAAATCAGCCCCAGCATTTT
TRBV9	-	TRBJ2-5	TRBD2	CASSVGASGRVETQYF	TGTGCCAGCAGCGTAGGGGCAAGCGGGAGGGTAGAGACCCAGTACTTC
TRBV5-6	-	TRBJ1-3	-	CASSFGGPGNTIYF	TGTGCCAGCAGCTTCGGGGGGCCAGGAAACACCATATATTTT
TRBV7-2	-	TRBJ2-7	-	CASSLDQILSYEQYF	TGTGCCAGCAGCTTAGACCAGATCCTTTCCTACGAGCAGTACTTC
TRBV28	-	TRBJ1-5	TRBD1	CASSTGQGNNQPQHF	TGTGCCAGCAGCACGGGACAGGGAAACAATCAGCCCCAGCATTTT
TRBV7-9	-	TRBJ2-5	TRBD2	CASSHPAGGGETQYF	TGTGCCAGCAGCCACCCGGCGGGAGGTGGGGAGACCCAGTACTTC
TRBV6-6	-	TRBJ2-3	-	CASSWDGSTDTQYF	TGTGCCAGCAGTTGGGACGGGAGTACAGATACGCAGTATTTT
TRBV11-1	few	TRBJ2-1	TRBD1	CASSADGQGRNEQFF	TGTGCCAGCAGCGCCGACGGACAGGGTAGGAATGAGCAGTTCTTC
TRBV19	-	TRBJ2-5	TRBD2	CASSIMAGSGGQTQYF	TGTGCCAGTAGTATCATGGCAGGGTCGGGAGGCCAGACCCAGTACTTC
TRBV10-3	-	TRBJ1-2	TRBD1	CAIRAGTGTNYGYTF	TGTGCCATCAGGGCAGGGACAGGGACCAACTATGGCTACACCTTC
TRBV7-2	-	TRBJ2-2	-	CASSLDRTENTGELFF	TGTGCCAGCAGCTTAGATAGGACTGAAAACACCGGGGAGCTGTTTTTT
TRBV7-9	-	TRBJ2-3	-	CASSLGLRVFQPDTQYF	TGTGCCAGCAGCTTAGGGCTGCGGGTCTTCCAGCCGGATACGCAGTATTTT
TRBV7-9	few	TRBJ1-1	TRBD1	CASSLWDRGHPTEAFF	TGTGCCAGCAGCTTATGGGACAGGGGGCACCCCACTGAAGCTTTCTTT
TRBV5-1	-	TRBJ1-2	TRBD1	CASKEIPGQGSDGYTF	TGCGCCAGCAAGGAGATACCGGGACAGGGGTCGGACGGCTACACCTTC
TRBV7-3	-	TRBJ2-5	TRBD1	CASSLTGTGGETQYF	TGTGCCAGCAGCTTAACCGGGACAGGGGGGGAGACCCAGTACTTC
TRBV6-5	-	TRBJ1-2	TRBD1	CASRSGGNYGYTF	TGTGCCAGCAGATCAGGGGGTAACTATGGCTACACCTTC
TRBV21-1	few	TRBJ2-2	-	CASSRSDRLLTGELFF	TGTGCCAGCAGCAGGTCCGACAGGTTATTGACCGGGGAGCTGTTTTTT
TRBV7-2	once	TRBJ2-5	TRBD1	CASSDRGRETQYF	TGTGCCAGCAGCGACAGGGGTAGAGAGACCCAGTACTTC
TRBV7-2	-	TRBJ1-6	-	CASSLVFSSYNSPLHF	TGTGCCAGCAGCTTAGTTTTTAGCTCCTATAATTCACCCCTCCACTTT
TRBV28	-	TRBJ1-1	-	CASSFMEVEAFF	TGTGCCAGCAGTTTTATGGAGGTAGAAGCTTTCTTT
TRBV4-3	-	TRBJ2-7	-	CASSQEAGGSSYEQYF	TGCGCCAGCAGCCAAGAGGCCGGGGGAAGCTCCTACGAGCAGTACTTC
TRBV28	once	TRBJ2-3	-	CASRLDSPQGTDTQYF	TGTGCCAGCAGGCTAGACAGCCCTCAGGGCACAGATACGCAGTATTTT
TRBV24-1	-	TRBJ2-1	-	CATSENENEQFF	TGTGCCACCAGTGAAAACGAGAATGAGCAGTTCTTC
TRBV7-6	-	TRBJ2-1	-	CASSLGQREQFF	TGTGCCAGCAGCTTAGGGCAGCGTGAGCAGTTCTTC
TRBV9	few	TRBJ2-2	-	CASSAPPGENTGELFF	TGTGCCAGCAGCGCCCCCCCGGGAGAGAACACCGGGGAGCTGTTTTTT
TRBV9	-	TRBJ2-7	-	CASSVGFGTLGYEQYF	TGTGCCAGCAGCGTAGGGTTCGGGACACTGGGTTACGAGCAGTACTTC
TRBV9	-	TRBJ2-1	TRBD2	CASSRSLALTNNEQFF	TGTGCCAGCAGCCGTTCACTAGCGCTTACCAACAATGAGCAGTTCTTC
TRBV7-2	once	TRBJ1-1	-	CASSLERLNTEAFF	TGTGCCAGCAGCTTAGAGAGATTGAACACTGAAGCTTTCTTT
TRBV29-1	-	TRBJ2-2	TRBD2	CSVLQGLAGENTGELFF	TGCAGCGTCCTACAGGGACTAGCGGGAGAAAACACCGGGGAGCTGTTTTTT
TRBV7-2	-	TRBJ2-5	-	CASSFYDSGSGETQYF	TGTGCCAGCAGCTTTTACGACTCCGGGTCGGGAGAGACCCAGTACTTC
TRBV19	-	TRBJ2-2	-	CASSISHPGELFF	TGTGCCAGTAGTATAAGCCATCCCGGGGAGCTGTTTTTT
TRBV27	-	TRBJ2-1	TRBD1	CASSLRQGVTIF	TGTGCCAGCAGTTTGAGACAGGGGGTTACGATCTTC
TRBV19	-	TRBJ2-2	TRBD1	CASIGTGVTGELFF	TGTGCCAGTATAGGGACAGGGGTTACCGGGGAGCTGTTTTTT
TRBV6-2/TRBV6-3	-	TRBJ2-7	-	CASSLERVEQYF	TGTGCCAGCAGTCTTGAACGCGTGGAGCAGTACTTC
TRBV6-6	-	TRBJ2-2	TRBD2	CASRIGLADTGELFF	TGTGCCAGCAGGATCGGACTAGCGGACACCGGGGAGCTGTTTTTT